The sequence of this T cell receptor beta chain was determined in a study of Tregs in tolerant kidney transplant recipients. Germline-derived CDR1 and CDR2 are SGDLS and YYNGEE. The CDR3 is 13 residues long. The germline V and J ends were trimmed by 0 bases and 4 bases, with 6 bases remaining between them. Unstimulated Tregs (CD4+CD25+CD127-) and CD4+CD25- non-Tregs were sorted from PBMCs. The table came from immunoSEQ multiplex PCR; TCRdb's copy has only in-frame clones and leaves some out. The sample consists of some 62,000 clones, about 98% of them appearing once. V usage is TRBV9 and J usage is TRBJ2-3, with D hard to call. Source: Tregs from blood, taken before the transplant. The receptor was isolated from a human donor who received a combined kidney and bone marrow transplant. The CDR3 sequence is CASSVGSPDTQYF. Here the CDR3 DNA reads TGTGCCAGCAGCGTAGGTTCTCCAGATACGCAGTATTTT.